What follows are 13 T cell receptor beta chains derived from one specimen sequenced in a study of blood T cell repertoires in COVID-19. The method was immunoSEQ multiplex PCR; TCRdb's version includes in-frame clones alone and lacks a portion of them. This sample has tens of thousands of clones; more than 70% occur once, and the top ten carry roughly 5.4%. Sequenced input: peripheral blood. The receptors shown here come from a man in his fifties with active COVID-19.

The rearrangement joins TRBV7-3 to TRBJ2-7; 9 nucleotides align to TRBD2. Per the germline V gene, CDR1 is SGHTA and CDR2 is FQGTGA. The CDR3 is made up of 13 amino acids. Germline trimming cut 5 bases from V and 3 bases from J; bases unmatched to any gene: 2. The CDR3 region has the DNA TGTGCCAGCAGCCCGACTAGCGGCTACGAGCAGTACTTC. The encoded protein is CASSPTSGYEQYF. Using reference TRBV7-3 and TRBJ2-7 for the parts outside the CDR3, the full variable domain is GAGVSQTPSNKVTEKGKYVELRCDPISGHTALYWYRQSLGQGPEFLIYFQGTGAADDSGLPNDRFFAVRPEGSVSTLKIQRTERGDSAVYLCASSPTSGYEQYFGPGTRLTVT.

The rearrangement uses TRBV4-2 and TRBJ2-3; D may be TRBD1 (6 bases). CDR3 size: 16 residues. Germline CDR1 reads LGHNA; CDR2 reads YNFKEQ. Between the trimmed V and J ends, which lost 1 base and 1 base, there was a span of 12 bases. CDR3 DNA: TGTGCCAGCAGCCAAGGGGGGCCGGTGGGCACAGATACGCAGTATTTT. Translation: CASSQGGPVGTDTQYF.

This clone was counted only a few times. The rearrangement uses TRBV11-2 and TRBJ2-5, with 11 bases fitting TRBD1. This CDR3 contains 17 residues. CDR1 is SGHAT and CDR2 is FQNNGV in the germline V gene. The trim removed 2 bases at V and 2 bases at J, leaving 7 bases unmatched. Here the CDR3 DNA reads TGTGCCAGCAGCTTATGGACAGGGGGCGGTTGGCAAGAGACCCAGTACTTC. Protein sequence: CASSLWTGGGWQETQYF.

The chain employs TRBV5-4 and TRBJ2-7, with 7 bases lining up with TRBD2. The V and J ends lost 4 bases and 4 bases, in that order; junction bases with no gene match: 11. Germline V gives CDR1 SGHNT, CDR2 YYREEE (reference sequence). CDR3 length: 15 amino acids. In DNA, the CDR3 is TGTGCCAGCAGCCCGGGTGGCGGGAGCGGGTACGAGCAGTACTTC. Translation: CASSPGGGSGYEQYF.

The CDR3 nucleotides are TGTGCCAGCAGTTGGACAGGGCACGGCTATGGCTACACCTTC. It yields the protein CASSWTGHGYGYTF. The gene calls are TRBV6-5 and TRBJ1-2, with TRBD1 matching over 8 bases. The CDR3 loop spans 14 amino acids. CDR1 is MNHEY and CDR2 is SVGAGI in the germline V gene. The ends lost 4 bases at V and 4 bases at J; junction bases unmatched: 5.

The rearrangement links TRBV10-1 to TRBJ2-5; D gene ambiguous. Trimming cost V 9 bases and J 6 bases, with 23 bases left between them. Germline assignment: CDR1 WNHNN and CDR2 SYGVQD (reference sequence). The CDR3 extends over 15 amino acids. The CDR3 DNA sequence: TGCGCCAGGGTCCTCTGGGCAGGCTCCAAGCAGACCCAGTACTTC. Amino acids: CARVLWAGSKQTQYF.

The V and J genes are TRBV6-5 and TRBJ2-7; TRBD2 aligns across 10 bases. The V and J ends lost 5 bases and 1 base, in that order; junction bases with no gene match: 5. CDR1 is MNHEY, CDR2 SVGAGI, per germline. The CDR3 is 15 residues long. The CDR3 is CASSLTTSGSYEQYF. DNA of the CDR3: TGTGCCAGCAGTCTAACGACTAGCGGGTCCTACGAGCAGTACTTC.

The chain carries TRBV23-1 and TRBJ2-1; the match to TRBD2 covers 11 bases. TRBV23-1 is reported as an ORF; its role is uncertain. The V gene end was trimmed by 11 bases and the J gene end by 0 bases; junction bases not matched to a gene: 18. The CDR3 loop spans 19 amino acids. For the CDR3, the DNA is TGCGCCTGGAGGACTAGCGGGTTCACTTACCTGAGCTCCTACAATGAGCAGTTCTTC. Encoded protein: CAWRTSGFTYLSSYNEQFF.

The DNA for the CDR3 is TGTGCCAGTAGTATAGCACGGACAGAACCCGGGGAGCTGTTTTTT. Its protein product is CASSIARTEPGELFF. This chain joins TRBV19 and TRBJ2-2; possible D gene TRBD1, 6 bases. The CDR3 consists of 15 residues. The ends were cut back, 1 base at V and 6 bases at J, with 12 bases in the middle. Germline V gene data show CDR1 as LNHDA and CDR2 as SQIVND (reference sequence). Based on the CDR3 plus reference TRBV19 and TRBJ2-2, the full variable domain is DGGITQSPKYLFRKEGQNVTLSCEQNLNHDAMYWYRQDPGQGLRLIYYSQIVNDFQKGDIAEGYSVSREKKESFPLTVTSAQKNPTAFYLCASSIARTEPGELFFGEGSRLTVL.

This rearrangement joins TRBV29-1 to TRBJ2-7; D is possibly TRBD1 (5 bases). Trimming shortened V by 6 bases and J by 5 bases, and 14 bases separated the two germline ends. Looked up from germline, CDR1 is SQVTM and CDR2 is ANQGSEA. The CDR3 totals 12 residues. The CDR3 nucleotides read TGCAGCGTGGACATCTCCGTGAACGAGCAGTACTTC. It specifies CSVDISVNEQYF.

The V and J genes are TRBV2 and TRBJ1-2; D is possibly TRBD1 (5 bases). This CDR3 region has 13 residues. Germline V CDR1 and CDR2: SNHLY, FYNNEI. V lost 6 bases, J lost 6 bases, and 14 bases lay in between. CDR3 residues: CASRYDSSDGYTF. As DNA, the CDR3 is TGTGCCAGCAGATACGACAGCTCGGATGGCTACACCTTC. Using reference TRBV2 and TRBJ1-2 for the parts outside the CDR3, the full variable domain is EPEVTQTPSHQVTQMGQEVILRCVPISNHLYFYWYRQILGQKVEFLVSFYNNEISEKSEIFDDQFSVERPDGSNFTLKIRSTKLEDSAMYFCASRYDSSDGYTFGSGTRLTVV.

The rearrangement joins TRBV6-5 to TRBJ2-2, with 10 bases matching TRBD2. This CDR3 region has 16 residues. V lost 2 bases to trimming and J lost 5 bases; unmatched junction nucleotides: 5. In germline, CDR1 is MNHEY, CDR2 SVGAGI. The CDR3: CASSYLAGAPTGELFF. Here the CDR3 DNA reads TGTGCCAGCAGTTACCTAGCGGGGGCCCCTACCGGGGAGCTGTTTTTT.

This chain joins TRBV6-2 or TRBV6-3 and TRBJ2-7, with 9 positions matching TRBD2. Germline V gene data show CDR1 as MNHEY and CDR2 as SVGEGT. The CDR3 has 15 amino acids. The junction had 5 bases not matched to a gene; V was cut back by 5 bases and J by 0 bases. The CDR3 coding sequence is TGTGCCAGCAGTGCACTAGCGGGTGACTCCTACGAGCAGTACTTC. Amino acid sequence: CASSALAGDSYEQYF.